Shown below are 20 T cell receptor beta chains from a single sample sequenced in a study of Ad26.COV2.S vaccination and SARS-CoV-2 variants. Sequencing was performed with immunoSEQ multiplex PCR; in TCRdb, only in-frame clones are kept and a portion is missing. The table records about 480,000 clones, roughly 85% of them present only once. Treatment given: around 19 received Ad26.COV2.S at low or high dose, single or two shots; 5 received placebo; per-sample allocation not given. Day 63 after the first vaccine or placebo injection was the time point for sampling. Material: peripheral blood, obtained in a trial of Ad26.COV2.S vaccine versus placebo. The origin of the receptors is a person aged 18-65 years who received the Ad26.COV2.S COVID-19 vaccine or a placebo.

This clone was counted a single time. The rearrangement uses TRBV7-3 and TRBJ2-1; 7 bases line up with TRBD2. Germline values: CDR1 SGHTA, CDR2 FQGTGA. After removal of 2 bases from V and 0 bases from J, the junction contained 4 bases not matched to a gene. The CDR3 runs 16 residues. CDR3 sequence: CASSLLGGSSYNEQFF. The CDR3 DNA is TGTGCCAGCAGCTTACTCGGCGGGAGCTCCTACAATGAGCAGTTCTTC.

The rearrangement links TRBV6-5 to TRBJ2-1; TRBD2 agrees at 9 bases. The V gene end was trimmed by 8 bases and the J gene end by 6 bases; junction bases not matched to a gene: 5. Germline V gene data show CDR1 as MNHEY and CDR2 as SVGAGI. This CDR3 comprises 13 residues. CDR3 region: CASLAGGPNEQFF. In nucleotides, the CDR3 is TGTGCCAGCCTGGCGGGAGGGCCCAATGAGCAGTTCTTC.

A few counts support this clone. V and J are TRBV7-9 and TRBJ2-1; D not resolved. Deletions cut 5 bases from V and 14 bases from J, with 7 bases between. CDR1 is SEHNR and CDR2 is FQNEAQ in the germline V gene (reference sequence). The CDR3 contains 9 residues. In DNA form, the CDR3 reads TGTGCCAGCAGCGAACAAGAGTTCTTC. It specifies CASSEQEFF.

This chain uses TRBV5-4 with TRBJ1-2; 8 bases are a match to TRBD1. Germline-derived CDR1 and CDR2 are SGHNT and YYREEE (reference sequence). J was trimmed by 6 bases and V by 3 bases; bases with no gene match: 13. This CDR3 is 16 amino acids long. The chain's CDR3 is CASSWGLQGALNGYTF. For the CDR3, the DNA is TGTGCCAGCAGCTGGGGCCTCCAGGGGGCGCTTAATGGCTACACCTTC.

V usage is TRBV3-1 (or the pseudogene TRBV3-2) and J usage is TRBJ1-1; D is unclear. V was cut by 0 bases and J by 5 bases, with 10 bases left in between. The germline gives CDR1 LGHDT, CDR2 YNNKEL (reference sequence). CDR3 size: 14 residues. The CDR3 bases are TGTGCCAGCAGCCAAGATGGCGGGGTGACTGAAGCTTTCTTT. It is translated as CASSQDGGVTEAFF.

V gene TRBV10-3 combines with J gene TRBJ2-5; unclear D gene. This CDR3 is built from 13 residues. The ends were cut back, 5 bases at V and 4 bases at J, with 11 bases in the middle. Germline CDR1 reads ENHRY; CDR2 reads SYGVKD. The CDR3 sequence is CAISLGSVETQYF. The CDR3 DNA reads TGTGCCATCAGTTTAGGGTCGGTAGAGACCCAGTACTTC.

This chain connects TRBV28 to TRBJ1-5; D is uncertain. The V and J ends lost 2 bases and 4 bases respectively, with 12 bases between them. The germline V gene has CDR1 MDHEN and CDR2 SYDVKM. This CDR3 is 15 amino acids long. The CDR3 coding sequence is TGTGCCAGCAGTTTAAGGGTCGCACAGAATCAGCCCCAGCATTTT. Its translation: CASSLRVAQNQPQHF.

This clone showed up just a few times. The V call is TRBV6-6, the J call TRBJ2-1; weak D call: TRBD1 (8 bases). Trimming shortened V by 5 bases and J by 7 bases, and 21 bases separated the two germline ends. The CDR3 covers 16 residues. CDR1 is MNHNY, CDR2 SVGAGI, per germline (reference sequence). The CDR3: CASSLDRVGTKNEQFF. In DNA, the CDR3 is TGTGCCAGCAGTCTGGACAGGGTCGGGACTAAGAATGAGCAGTTCTTC.

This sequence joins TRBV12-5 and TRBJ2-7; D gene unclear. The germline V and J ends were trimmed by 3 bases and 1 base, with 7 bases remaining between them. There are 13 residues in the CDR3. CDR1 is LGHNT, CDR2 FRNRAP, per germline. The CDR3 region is CASGLHGSYEQYF. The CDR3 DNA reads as TGTGCTAGTGGTTTACACGGATCCTACGAGCAGTACTTC.

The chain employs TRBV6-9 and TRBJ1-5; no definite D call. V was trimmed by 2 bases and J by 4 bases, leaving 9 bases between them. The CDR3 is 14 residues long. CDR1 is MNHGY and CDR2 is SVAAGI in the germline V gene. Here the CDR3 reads CASSYLRDNQPQHF. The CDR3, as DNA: TGTGCCAGCAGTTATCTCCGGGATAATCAGCCCCAGCATTTT.

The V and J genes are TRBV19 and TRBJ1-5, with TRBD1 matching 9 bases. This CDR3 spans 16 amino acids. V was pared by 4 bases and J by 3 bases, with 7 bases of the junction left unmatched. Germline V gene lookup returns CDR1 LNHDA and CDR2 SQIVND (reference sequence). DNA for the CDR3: TGTGCCAGTAGTAGACTACAGGGGGCCAACAATCAGCCCCAGCATTTT. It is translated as CASSRLQGANNQPQHF.

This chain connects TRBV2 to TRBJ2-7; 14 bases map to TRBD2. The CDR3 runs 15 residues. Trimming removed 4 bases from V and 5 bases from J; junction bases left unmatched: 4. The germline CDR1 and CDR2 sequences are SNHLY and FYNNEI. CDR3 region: CASSGLAGGPHEQYF. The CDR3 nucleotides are TGTGCCAGCAGTGGACTAGCGGGAGGGCCACACGAGCAGTACTTC.

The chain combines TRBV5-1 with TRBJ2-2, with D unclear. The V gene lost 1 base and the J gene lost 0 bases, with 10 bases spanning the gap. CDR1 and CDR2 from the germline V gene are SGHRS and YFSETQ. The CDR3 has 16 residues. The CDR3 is CASSLFLAANTGELFF. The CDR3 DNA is TGCGCCAGCAGCTTGTTTCTGGCAGCGAACACCGGGGAGCTGTTTTTT.

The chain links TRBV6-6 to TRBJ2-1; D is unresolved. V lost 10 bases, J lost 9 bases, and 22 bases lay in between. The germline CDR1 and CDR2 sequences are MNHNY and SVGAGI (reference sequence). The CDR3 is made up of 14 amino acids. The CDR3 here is CATDDSVSGSEQFF. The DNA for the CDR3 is TGTGCCACCGACGACTCCGTTAGTGGCAGTGAGCAGTTCTTC.

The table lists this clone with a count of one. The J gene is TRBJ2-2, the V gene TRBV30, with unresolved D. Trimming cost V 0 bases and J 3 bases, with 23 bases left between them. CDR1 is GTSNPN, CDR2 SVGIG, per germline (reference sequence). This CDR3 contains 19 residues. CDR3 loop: CAWSVPPAPMKGYTGELFF. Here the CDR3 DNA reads TGTGCCTGGAGTGTACCCCCGGCCCCTATGAAAGGGTACACCGGGGAGCTGTTTTTT.

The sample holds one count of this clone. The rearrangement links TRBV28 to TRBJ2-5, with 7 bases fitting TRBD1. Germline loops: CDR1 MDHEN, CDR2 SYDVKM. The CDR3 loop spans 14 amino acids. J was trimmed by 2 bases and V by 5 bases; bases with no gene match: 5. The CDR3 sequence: CASSRDSRQETQYF. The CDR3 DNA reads TGTGCCAGCAGTCGGGACAGCCGTCAAGAGACCCAGTACTTC. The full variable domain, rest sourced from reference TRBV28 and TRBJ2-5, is DVKVTQSSRYLVKRTGEKVFLECVQDMDHENMFWYRQDPGLGLRLIYFSYDVKMKEKGDIPEGYSVSREKKERFSLILESASTNQTSMYLCASSRDSRQETQYFGPGTRLLVL.

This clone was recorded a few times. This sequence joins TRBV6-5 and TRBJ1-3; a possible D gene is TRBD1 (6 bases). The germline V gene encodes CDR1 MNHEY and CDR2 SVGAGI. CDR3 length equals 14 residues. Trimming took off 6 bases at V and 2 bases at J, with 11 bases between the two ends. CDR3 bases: TGTGCCAGCAGACAACAGGGAACTGGAAACACCATATATTTT. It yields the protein CASRQQGTGNTIYF.

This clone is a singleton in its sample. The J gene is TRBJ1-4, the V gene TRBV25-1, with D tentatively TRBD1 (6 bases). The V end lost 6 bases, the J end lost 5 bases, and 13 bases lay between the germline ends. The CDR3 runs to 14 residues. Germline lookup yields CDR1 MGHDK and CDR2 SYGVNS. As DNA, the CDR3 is TGTGCCAGCAGGCCGACAGGCTGGAATGAAAAACTGTTTTTT. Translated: CASRPTGWNEKLFF.

CDR3 DNA: TGCGCCAGCAGCCAGGATGGGACCCGGTACAATGAGCAGTTCTTC. This sequence encodes CASSQDGTRYNEQFF. The rearrangement uses TRBV4-3 and TRBJ2-1; tentatively, D is TRBD1 or TRBD2 (5 bases each). V lost 3 bases and J 4 bases, leaving 13 bases between the germline ends. The CDR3 length is 15 residues. Per the germline V gene, CDR1 is LGHNA and CDR2 is YSLEER.

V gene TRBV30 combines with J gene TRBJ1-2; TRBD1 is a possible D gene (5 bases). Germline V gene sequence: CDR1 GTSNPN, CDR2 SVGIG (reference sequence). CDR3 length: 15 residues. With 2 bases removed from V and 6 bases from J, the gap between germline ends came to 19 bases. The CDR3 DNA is TGTGCCTGGAGTCCCCCCGGCGGGGGGAGGAATGGCTACACCTTC. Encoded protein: CAWSPPGGGRNGYTF.